Listed below are T cell receptor beta chains from one sample, sequenced in a study of T-cell memory formation after mild COVID-19. TCRdb re-called the 5' RACE reads through MiXCR, storing one row per CDR3 protein. The sample comprises 280,000 or so distinct CDR3 sequences, 8% to 9% of which are singletons, and 20% to 25% rests with the top ten. The sequenced material came from PBMCs or a T cell subset sorted from them (not recorded which). The receptors come from a man in his late teens or twenties who had mild COVID-19 (a few samples of this study predate the infection). Cell type and time point are not known. Both conserved end residues are part of each CDR3. The D gene is left open where the match is weak. Size is omitted from some rows. Given values are once, few, many or a class for expanded clones.

j_call: TRBJ2-1; v_call: TRBV10-3; clone_size: few; d_call: -; cdr3_aa: CASRAVSVQFF; cdr3_nt: TGTGCCTCCCGTGCTGTGTCCGTTCAGTTCTTC
j_call: TRBJ2-3; v_call: TRBV24-1; clone_size: few; d_call: -; cdr3_aa: CATSAHGTLADTQYF; cdr3_nt: TGTGCCACCAGTGCCCACGGGACTTTAGCAGATACGCAGTATTTT
j_call: TRBJ1-1; v_call: TRBV6-5; clone_size: -; d_call: -; cdr3_aa: CASSYPATGKGTEAFF; cdr3_nt: TGTGCCAGCAGTTACCCTGCTACTGGGAAAGGCACTGAAGCTTTCTTT
j_call: TRBJ1-1; v_call: TRBV7-2; clone_size: few; d_call: -; cdr3_aa: CASSLAYGGQPNTEAFF; cdr3_nt: TGTGCCAGCAGCTTAGCCTACGGAGGACAGCCGAACACTGAAGCTTTCTTT
j_call: TRBJ1-1; v_call: TRBV20-1; clone_size: few; d_call: -; cdr3_aa: CSARDLDGPLTEAFF; cdr3_nt: TGCAGTGCTAGGGACCTCGACGGGCCGCTCACTGAAGCTTTCTTT
j_call: TRBJ1-1; v_call: TRBV6-5; clone_size: -; d_call: -; cdr3_aa: CASSYSAGPNTEAFF; cdr3_nt: TGTGCCAGCAGTTACTCAGCAGGCCCGAACACTGAAGCTTTCTTT
j_call: TRBJ1-5; v_call: TRBV3-1; clone_size: few; d_call: TRBD1; cdr3_aa: CASSQDPRTGGNQPQHF; cdr3_nt: TGTGCCAGCAGCCAAGATCCCAGGACAGGGGGCAATCAGCCCCAGCATTTT
j_call: TRBJ2-3; v_call: TRBV6-1; clone_size: many; d_call: -; cdr3_aa: CASCEVVGTYPPDTQYF; cdr3_nt: TGTGCCAGCTGTGAAGTGGTGGGGACATACCCCCCAGATACGCAGTATTTT
j_call: TRBJ1-1; v_call: TRBV7-3; clone_size: -; d_call: -; cdr3_aa: CAVGEQNTEAFF; cdr3_nt: TGTGCCGTTGGAGAGCAGAACACTGAAGCTTTCTTT
j_call: TRBJ2-1; v_call: TRBV10-3; clone_size: many; d_call: TRBD1; cdr3_aa: CAISEFGTGTNEQFF; cdr3_nt: TGTGCCATCAGTGAGTTTGGGACAGGGACGAATGAGCAGTTCTTC
j_call: TRBJ1-3; v_call: TRBV7-9; clone_size: -; d_call: TRBD1; cdr3_aa: CASSPSGGRAGNTIYF; cdr3_nt: TGTGCCAGCAGCCCCTCAGGGGGGAGAGCTGGAAACACCATATATTTT
j_call: TRBJ2-4; v_call: TRBV12-3/TRBV12-4; clone_size: -; d_call: TRBD1; cdr3_aa: CASSFDDRGRGKNIQYF; cdr3_nt: TGTGCCAGCAGTTTCGATGACAGGGGGCGGGGCAAAAACATTCAGTACTTC
j_call: TRBJ2-2; v_call: TRBV23-1; clone_size: -; d_call: -; cdr3_aa: CASSRLPLPMGICTGELFF; cdr3_nt: TGCGCCAGCAGTCGCTTGCCCCTCCCGATGGGGATCTGCACCGGGGAGCTGTTTTTT
j_call: TRBJ2-5; v_call: TRBV7-2; clone_size: few; d_call: TRBD2; cdr3_aa: CASSTDGGETQYF; cdr3_nt: TGTGCCAGCAGCACTGACGGGGGGGAGACCCAGTACTTC
j_call: TRBJ1-2; v_call: TRBV5-6; clone_size: few; d_call: -; cdr3_aa: CASSLLGGDYGYTF; cdr3_nt: TGTGCCAGCAGCTTGCTGGGAGGGGACTATGGCTACACCTTC
j_call: TRBJ2-5; v_call: TRBV5-1; clone_size: -; d_call: -; cdr3_aa: CASSSLLRPGEETQYF; cdr3_nt: TGCGCCAGCAGCTCCCTACTACGGCCTGGGGAAGAGACCCAGTACTTC
j_call: TRBJ2-1; v_call: TRBV7-2; clone_size: few; d_call: TRBD2; cdr3_aa: CASSLASGGRWNEQFF; cdr3_nt: TGTGCCAGCAGCTTAGCTAGCGGGGGGCGTTGGAATGAGCAGTTCTTC
j_call: TRBJ2-7; v_call: TRBV27; clone_size: -; d_call: -; cdr3_aa: CASSFFGGEQYF; cdr3_nt: TGTGCCAGCAGTTTTTTCGGGGGCGAGCAGTACTTC
j_call: TRBJ2-6; v_call: TRBV5-1; clone_size: many; d_call: -; cdr3_aa: CASSLEPSSGANVLTF; cdr3_nt: TGCGCCAGCAGCTTGGAACCGAGCTCTGGGGCCAACGTCCTGACTTTC
j_call: TRBJ2-1; v_call: TRBV3-1; clone_size: once; d_call: -; cdr3_aa: CASSQPPGDSYNEQFF; cdr3_nt: TGTGCCAGCAGCCAACCTCCGGGGGACTCCTACAATGAGCAGTTCTTC
j_call: TRBJ2-1; v_call: TRBV5-1; clone_size: many; d_call: -; cdr3_aa: CASSGTDEQFF; cdr3_nt: TGCGCCAGCAGCGGCACCGATGAGCAGTTCTTC
j_call: TRBJ1-2; v_call: TRBV5-1; clone_size: few; d_call: -; cdr3_aa: CASSRQVGGYTF; cdr3_nt: TGCGCCAGCAGCCGACAGGTGGGCGGCTACACCTTC
j_call: TRBJ2-5; v_call: TRBV7-3; clone_size: few; d_call: TRBD1; cdr3_aa: CASSFGQGKAQYF; cdr3_nt: TGTGCCAGCAGCTTTGGACAGGGGAAGGCCCAGTACTTC
j_call: TRBJ2-5; v_call: TRBV7-6; clone_size: many; d_call: -; cdr3_aa: CASSFNGDETQYF; cdr3_nt: TGTGCCAGCAGCTTTAATGGAGATGAGACCCAGTACTTC
j_call: TRBJ1-1; v_call: TRBV6-5; clone_size: many; d_call: -; cdr3_aa: CASSYVLGLRKAFF; cdr3_nt: TGTGCCAGCAGTTACGTACTTGGCCTGCGCAAAGCTTTCTTT
j_call: TRBJ2-7; v_call: TRBV6-2/TRBV6-3; clone_size: -; d_call: -; cdr3_aa: CASSYSNRVKVDEQYF; cdr3_nt: TGTGCCAGCAGTTACTCGAACAGGGTTAAAGTTGACGAGCAGTACTTC
j_call: TRBJ2-1; v_call: TRBV7-6; clone_size: -; d_call: -; cdr3_aa: CASSLIGDEQFF; cdr3_nt: TGTGCCAGCAGCTTAATCGGGGATGAGCAGTTCTTC
j_call: TRBJ1-5; v_call: TRBV5-1; clone_size: few; d_call: TRBD1; cdr3_aa: CASSLRTGALNSNQPQHF; cdr3_nt: TGCGCCAGCAGCTTGCGGACAGGGGCCCTAAATAGCAATCAGCCCCAGCATTTT
j_call: TRBJ1-5; v_call: TRBV12-3/TRBV12-4; clone_size: many; d_call: -; cdr3_aa: CASSLATTSNQPQHF; cdr3_nt: TGTGCCAGCAGTTTAGCGACAACTAGCAATCAGCCCCAGCATTTT
j_call: TRBJ1-1; v_call: TRBV7-2; clone_size: many; d_call: -; cdr3_aa: CASSQTQARGTEAFF; cdr3_nt: TGTGCCAGCAGCCAAACTCAGGCTAGGGGCACTGAAGCTTTCTTT
j_call: TRBJ2-3; v_call: TRBV12-3/TRBV12-4; clone_size: -; d_call: -; cdr3_aa: CASSFRAGLSTDTQYF; cdr3_nt: TGTGCCAGCAGTTTTAGGGCGGGGTTGAGCACAGATACGCAGTATTTT
j_call: TRBJ2-3; v_call: TRBV5-1; clone_size: -; d_call: -; cdr3_aa: CASSGGLSGENTQYF; cdr3_nt: TGCGCCAGCAGCGGAGGACTTTCAGGAGAGAATACGCAGTATTTT
j_call: TRBJ1-6; v_call: TRBV14; clone_size: many; d_call: -; cdr3_aa: CASSLPGTWNSPLHF; cdr3_nt: TGTGCCAGCAGCCTACCGGGGACGTGGAATTCACCCCTCCACTTT
j_call: TRBJ1-2; v_call: TRBV7-8; clone_size: many; d_call: TRBD1; cdr3_aa: CASSSGDRASYGYTF; cdr3_nt: TGTGCCAGCAGCTCAGGGGACAGGGCTAGTTACGGCTACACCTTC
j_call: TRBJ1-2; v_call: TRBV27; clone_size: few; d_call: -; cdr3_aa: CASSPWDPRDYGYTF; cdr3_nt: TGTGCCAGCAGTCCCTGGGACCCGAGGGACTATGGCTACACCTTC